This T cell receptor beta chain was sequenced for a study of memory B cells and T cells in multiple sclerosis. Study-level results: Shared clonotype counts depended on differing compartment clone-set sizes and were normalized.

This CDR3 contains 15 residues. The germline CDR1 and CDR2 sequences are MNHEY and SMNVEV (reference sequence). The ends lost 4 bases at V and 1 base at J; junction bases unmatched: 6. Comment on this clone: Its antigen remains unknown.

Separate sequencing covered autoproliferating (CFSE-dim) and non-proliferating (CFSE-high) T cells from stimulus-free culture. Cultures began with some 52 million CFSE-labeled PBMCs, unstimulated for 7 to 8 days, with replicate wells pooled. Assay: immunoSEQ multiplex PCR; the TCRdb copy retains only in-frame clones and omits some. The table has about 32,000 clones, more than 75% seen once. The receptor's source is a human donor with multiple sclerosis. Sequenced input: PBMCs from blood kept in culture. The rearrangement uses TRBV27 and TRBJ1-2; 7 bases match TRBD1. CDR3 bases: TGTGCCAGCAGTTACGACAGGGAACTTAACTATGGCTACACCTTC. Amino acid sequence: CASSYDRELNYGYTF.